This T cell receptor beta chain was identified during a study of cytomegalovirus exposure and HLA in healthy donors. Background on the study: Among roughly 180 million T cells, an earlier analysis found roughly 120 million unique TCR beta sequences.

Comments on this clone: Its antigen is as yet unknown.

Trimming took 3 bases from V and 6 from J; bases not matched to a gene: 4. The CDR3 sequence is 13 residues long. Per the germline V gene, CDR1 is SGHRS and CDR2 is YFSETQ. The PCR used 60 Vbeta and 13 Jbeta primers. Sequencing used immunoSEQ multiplex PCR; TCRdb keeps in-frame clones, though not all of them. There are about 180,000 clones in the sample; 79% occur only once, and approximately 0.7% lies in the top ten. General study points: Investigators reported about 160 TCR beta chains as tied to cytomegalovirus.

The sequenced material came from PBMCs. The V call is TRBV5-1, the J call TRBJ2-3, with 7 nucleotides matching TRBD2. This receptor was taken from a woman between 40 and 50 years old in good health and CMV-seronegative. CDR3 bases: TGCGCCAGCAGCTACAGCGGGGCCGATACGCAGTATTTT. It specifies CASSYSGADTQYF.